The 12 T cell receptor beta chains reported below all come from one sample, sequenced in a study of blood T cell repertoires in COVID-19. Clones were read by immunoSEQ multiplex PCR, and TCRdb kept only the in-frame ones, dropping some. Of approximately 290,000 clones listed, around 82% are singletons. Input material: peripheral blood. These receptors all come from a person aged 65 to 79 with COVID-19, enrolled during active disease.

The chain joins TRBV5-6 to TRBJ2-7, with 7 bases aligning to TRBD2. The V gene's germline CDR1 is SGHDT and CDR2 YYEEEE. V was pared by 2 bases and J by 4 bases, with 12 bases of the junction left unmatched. The CDR3 has 16 residues. CDR3 sequence reads: CASSFAKPAGRYEQYF. The CDR3 bases are TGTGCCAGCAGCTTCGCGAAGCCGGCCGGGAGGTACGAGCAGTACTTC. Together with reference TRBV5-6 and TRBJ2-7, the CDR3 gives the full variable domain: DAGVTQSPTHLIKTRGQQVTLRCSPKSGHDTVSWYQQALGQGPQFIFQYYEEEERQRGNFPDRFSGHQFPNYSSELNVNALLLGDSALYLCASSFAKPAGRYEQYFGPGTRLTVT.

This clone was detected only once. The genes are TRBV7-3 and TRBJ1-1; no clear D. V was trimmed by 2 bases and J by 7 bases, leaving 17 bases between them. CDR1 and CDR2 (germline): SGHTA, FQGTGA. The CDR3 sequence is 15 residues long. CDR3 nucleotide sequence: TGTGCCAGCAGCTTATCCCTCGCTTCGCGCGATGAAGCTTTCTTT. This gives the protein CASSLSLASRDEAFF. The full variable domain, completed using reference TRBV7-3 and TRBJ1-1, is GAGVSQTPSNKVTEKGKYVELRCDPISGHTALYWYRQSLGQGPEFLIYFQGTGAADDSGLPNDRFFAVRPEGSVSTLKIQRTERGDSAVYLCASSLSLASRDEAFFGQGTRLTVV.

V gene TRBV6-2 or TRBV6-3 combines with J gene TRBJ1-2; 10 nucleotides line up with TRBD1. V trimming: 4 bases; J trimming: 1 base; junction bases outside the gene matches: 3. This CDR3 comprises 15 residues. Germline V lookup: CDR1 MNHEY, CDR2 SVGEGT. The CDR3 region has the DNA TGTGCCAGCAGTTTCGGACAGGGGGGTAACTATGGCTACACCTTC. Protein: CASSFGQGGNYGYTF.

The V and J genes are TRBV5-8 and TRBJ1-2, with D possibly TRBD1 on 5 matching bases. This CDR3 is built from 14 residues. Looked up from germline, CDR1 is SGHTS and CDR2 is YDEGEE. The V end was cut by 2 bases, the J end by 2 bases, with 10 bases between. CDR3 amino acids: CASSLQELNYGYTF. DNA of the CDR3: TGTGCCAGCAGCTTACAGGAGCTCAACTATGGCTACACCTTC.

The V call is TRBV3-1 (or the pseudogene TRBV3-2), the J call TRBJ1-6; possibly TRBD1 for D (5 bases). CDR1 is LGHDT, CDR2 YNNKEL, per germline (reference sequence). V lost 3 bases to trimming and J lost 0 bases, with 15 bases between them. This CDR3 spans 18 amino acids. CDR3 sequence (DNA): TGTGCCAGCAGCCAGAACCGGGACGGGAGCTCCTATAATTCACCCCTCCACTTT. Encoded protein: CASSQNRDGSSYNSPLHF.

The V and J genes are TRBV27 and TRBJ1-5; D is ambiguous. CDR1 is MNHEY, CDR2 SMNVEV, per germline (reference sequence). The CDR3 extends over 13 amino acids. V dropped 2 bases and J dropped 4 bases, with 6 bases sitting between them. CDR3 coding DNA: TGTGCCAGCAGTTTACACAGTAATCAGCCCCAGCATTTT. It encodes CASSLHSNQPQHF.

The gene calls are TRBV13 and TRBJ2-7; 10 nucleotides match TRBD2. Germline-derived CDR1 and CDR2 are PRHDT and FYEKMQ (reference sequence). V gave up 8 bases and J gave up 5 bases; unmatched junction bases: 18. The CDR3 spans 17 residues. Written as DNA, the CDR3 is TGTGCCAGCTGTCGATCTGGGACTAGCGAAAGGGGGCACGAGCAGTACTTC. Amino acid sequence: CASCRSGTSERGHEQYF.

The chain employs TRBV15 and TRBJ2-2; 9 bases are shared with TRBD1. CDR1 and CDR2 from the germline V gene are LNHNV and YYDKDF (reference sequence). This CDR3 is 16 amino acids long. After removal of 4 bases from V and 7 bases from J, the junction contained 10 bases not matched to a gene. The CDR3 protein is CATSTLDRGTFGELFF. The CDR3 DNA is TGTGCCACCAGCACTCTGGACAGGGGTACTTTCGGGGAGCTGTTTTTT.

The gene calls are TRBV27 and TRBJ1-4; 7 bases agree with TRBD1. This CDR3 spans 15 amino acids. Germline V gene data show CDR1 as MNHEY and CDR2 as SMNVEV (reference sequence). Unmatched junction bases numbered 14, after V lost 11 bases and J lost 5 bases. The CDR3 coding sequence is TGTGCCTCCCGAGGGGGCAGGAGTGGAAATGAAAAACTGTTTTTT. Its translation is CASRGGRSGNEKLFF.

The chain recombines TRBV7-2 with TRBJ1-5, with 7 bases identical to TRBD1. CDR3 size: 16 residues. J gave up 1 base and V 1 base, and 4 bases lay outside the gene matches. Germline V lookup: CDR1 SGHTA, CDR2 FQGNSA. CDR3 residues: CASSLGTGQSNQPQHF. As DNA, the CDR3 is TGTGCCAGCAGCTTAGGGACAGGCCAAAGCAATCAGCCCCAGCATTTT.

The chain combines TRBV28 with TRBJ2-1, with no clear D. V shed 2 bases and J shed 3 bases, with 8 bases lying between them. The CDR3 length is 14 residues. Per germline, CDR1 MDHEN and CDR2 SYDVKM. The CDR3 loop reads CASSLDPGYNEQFF. The CDR3 nucleotides are TGTGCCAGCAGTTTAGATCCGGGCTACAATGAGCAGTTCTTC.

The gene calls are TRBV7-6 and TRBJ1-2; 9 bases align to TRBD1. The CDR3 is 14 amino acids. CDR1 and CDR2 from the germline V gene are SGHVS and FNYEAQ. V lost 5 bases and J lost 7; bases outside the gene matches: 8. The CDR3 DNA sequence: TGTGCCAGCAGCGTGGGACAGGGTCTGGGTGGCTACACCTTC. The encoded protein is CASSVGQGLGGYTF. The variable domain in full, completed from reference TRBV7-6 and TRBJ1-2, reads GAGVSQSPRYKVTKRGQDVALRCDPISGHVSLYWYRQALGQGPEFLTYFNYEAQQDKSGLPNDRFSAERPEGSISTLTIQRTEQRDSAMYRCASSVGQGLGGYTFGSGTRLTVV.